The T cell receptor beta chain described here comes from a study of beta chain features in type 1 diabetes. On the study more broadly: Cell yields, age and gender were similar between patients and healthy donors. In all, around 99 million sorted cells from all samples were analyzed.

The authors reverse transcribed all of the isolated RNA, so sequencing captured expressed TCRB transcripts. The table came from immunoSEQ multiplex PCR; TCRdb's copy has only in-frame clones and leaves some out. The repertoire consists of roughly 180,000 clones, with approximately 8.4% occurring once and the leading ten covering 0.5% to 0.55%. Findings and limits, study-wide: Sampled from patients, naive, central memory and Treg TCRB repertoires appeared more similar than those sampled from healthy donors. Moderately but significantly shorter TCRB CDR3s were found in Type 1 diabetes patients in all four CD4+ subsets.

J lost 6 bases, V lost 5 bases, and 9 bases had no gene match. Germline V gives CDR1 SGHTA, CDR2 FQGNSA. The CDR3 runs 14 residues. This clone was seen many times. Its target is unknown. The sequence derives from a young man with type 1 diabetes. The sequencing sample was made of central memory CD4+ T cells from blood. The rearrangement uses TRBV7-2 and TRBJ1-1; 7 nucleotides agree with TRBD1. CDR3 sequence (DNA): TGTGCCAGCAGCCATGACAGGGTTACTCCTGAAGCTTTCTTT. It yields the protein CASSHDRVTPEAFF. The full variable domain, with the rest looked up from reference TRBV7-2 and TRBJ1-1, is GAGVSQSPSNKVTEKGKDVELRCDPISGHTALYWYRQSLGQGLEFLIYFQGNSAPDKSGLPSDRFSAERTGGSVSTLTIQRTQQEDSAVYLCASSHDRVTPEAFFGQGTRLTVV.